The T cell receptor (beta chain) described here comes from a study of blood T cell repertoires in COVID-19. Study overall: The United States, Italy and Spain were the sources of the acute and convalescent COVID-19 samples. Sources were T cells, B-cell-depleted T cells, or PBMCs; the material itself was cDNA or gDNA.

This clone is a singleton in its sample. The CDR3 is 14 amino acids. CDR1 is LGHDT, CDR2 YNNKEL, per germline (reference sequence). V shed 4 bases, J shed 12 bases, and the junction held 7 bases outside the gene matches. In the authors' methods: Amplification of reference gene primers provided the estimated nucleated cell counts. Method: immunoSEQ multiplex PCR; TCRdb's copy keeps in-frame clones and lacks some. V, J and clone size are those of that table, while D and trimming were read from the DNA. The sample has more than 15,000 clones, roughly four fifths seen once. This sequence originates from a man older than 75 with active COVID-19. The genes are TRBV3-1 (or the pseudogene TRBV3-2) and TRBJ2-1; 12 bases fit TRBD2. Sequenced material: peripheral blood. CDR3 bases: TGTGCCAGCAGCCGCGGACTAGCGGGGTCCTCGCAGTTCTTC. Its translation: CASSRGLAGSSQFF.